The clone carrying this TCR beta chain was seen a few times. The antigen is unknown. TCRdb reanalysed the PCR reads using MiXCR and keeps one entry per CDR3 protein. The sample consists of some 680,000 distinct CDR3 sequences, around 25% of them appearing once. This specimen comes from a study of molecular identifiers for immune sequencing clone quantification. Study-wide results and limits: Highly expanded clone sizes could be underestimated by identical TCR molecules that share a barcode.

Germline assignment: CDR1 SQVTM and CDR2 ANQGSEA. The CDR3 contains 10 residues. Deletions cut 3 bases from V and 12 bases from J, with 9 bases between. Sequencing was done on a sample of naive CD8+ T cells from blood, with Jurkat cell RNA spiked in. This sample's subset: FACS-sorted CD8+CD4-CCR7+CD45RA+ naive T cells. This TCR was recovered from a human donor in good health. Some libraries in this study had Jurkat cell RNA spiked in. This rearrangement joins TRBV29-1 to TRBJ2-1; D is undetermined. The CDR3 region has the DNA TGCAGCGTTGAGGACGACGGGCAGTTCTTC. Protein: CSVEDDGQFF.